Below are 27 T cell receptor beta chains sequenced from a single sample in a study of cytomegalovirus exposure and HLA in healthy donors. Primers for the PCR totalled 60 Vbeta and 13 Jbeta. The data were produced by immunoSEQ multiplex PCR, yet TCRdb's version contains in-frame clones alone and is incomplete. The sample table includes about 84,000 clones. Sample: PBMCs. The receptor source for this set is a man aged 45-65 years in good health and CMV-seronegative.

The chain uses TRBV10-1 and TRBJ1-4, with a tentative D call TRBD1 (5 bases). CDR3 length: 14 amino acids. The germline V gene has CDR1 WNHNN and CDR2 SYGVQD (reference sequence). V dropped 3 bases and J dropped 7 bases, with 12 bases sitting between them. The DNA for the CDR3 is TGCGCCAGCAGTGAAGGCAGGGAAGCTGAAAAACTGTTTTTT. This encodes CASSEGREAEKLFF.

The CDR3 sequence is CASSTYSEAGTIYF. The CDR3, as DNA: TGTGCCAGCAGCACGTATTCGGAGGCGGGCACCATATATTTT. The chain links TRBV7-2 to TRBJ1-3; D is uncertain. CDR1 SGHTA and CDR2 FQGNSA come from the germline V gene. The V end was cut by 5 bases, the J end by 9 bases, with 17 bases between. CDR3 length equals 14 residues.

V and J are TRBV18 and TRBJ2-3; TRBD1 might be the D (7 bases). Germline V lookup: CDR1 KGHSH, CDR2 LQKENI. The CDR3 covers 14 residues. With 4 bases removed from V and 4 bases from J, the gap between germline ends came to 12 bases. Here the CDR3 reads CASSRDREADTQYF. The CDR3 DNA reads TGTGCCAGCTCACGTGACAGGGAGGCAGATACGCAGTATTTT.

The chain's CDR3 is CASSQDPSGGSSSADTQYF. In DNA, the CDR3 is TGCGCCAGCAGCCAAGACCCTAGCGGGGGCTCCTCCTCCGCAGATACGCAGTATTTT. This chain uses TRBV4-1 with TRBJ2-3, with 10 nucleotides matching TRBD2. The ends lost 0 bases at V and 4 bases at J; junction bases unmatched: 13. The CDR3 runs to 19 residues. The germline V gene encodes CDR1 MGHRA and CDR2 YSYEKL.

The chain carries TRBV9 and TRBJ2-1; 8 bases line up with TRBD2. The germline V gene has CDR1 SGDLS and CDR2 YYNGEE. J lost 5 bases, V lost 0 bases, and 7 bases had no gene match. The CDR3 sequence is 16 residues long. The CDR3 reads CASSVGNSGADNEQFF. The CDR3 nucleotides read TGTGCCAGCAGCGTAGGAAATAGCGGGGCCGACAATGAGCAGTTCTTC.

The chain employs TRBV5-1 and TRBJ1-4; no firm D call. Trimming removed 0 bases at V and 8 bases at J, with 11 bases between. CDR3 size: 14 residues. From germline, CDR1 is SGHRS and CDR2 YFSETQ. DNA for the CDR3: TGCGCCAGCAGCTTGGGGCGGGATAGGGAAAAACTGTTTTTT. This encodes CASSLGRDREKLFF.

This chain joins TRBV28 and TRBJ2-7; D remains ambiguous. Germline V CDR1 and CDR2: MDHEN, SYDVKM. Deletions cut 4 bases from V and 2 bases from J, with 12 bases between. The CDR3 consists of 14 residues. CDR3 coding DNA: TGTGCCAGCAGTTACATAGCTTTCCCCTACGAGCAGTACTTC. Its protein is CASSYIAFPYEQYF.

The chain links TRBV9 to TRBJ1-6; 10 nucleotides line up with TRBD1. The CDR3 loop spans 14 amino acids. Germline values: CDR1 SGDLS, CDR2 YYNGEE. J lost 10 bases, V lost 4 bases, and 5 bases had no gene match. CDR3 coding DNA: TGTGCCAGCAGCAGTCAGACAGGGGGCTCACCCCTCCACTTT. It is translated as CASSSQTGGSPLHF.

CDR3 DNA: TGCGCCAGCAGCTTAGCGGGGAACCAAGAGACCCAGTACTTC. Protein sequence: CASSLAGNQETQYF. This chain connects TRBV5-1 to TRBJ2-5; TRBD2 aligns across 7 bases. Looked up from germline, CDR1 is SGHRS and CDR2 is YFSETQ. Trimming removed 2 bases from V and 0 bases from J; junction bases left unmatched: 1. CDR3 length equals 14 residues.

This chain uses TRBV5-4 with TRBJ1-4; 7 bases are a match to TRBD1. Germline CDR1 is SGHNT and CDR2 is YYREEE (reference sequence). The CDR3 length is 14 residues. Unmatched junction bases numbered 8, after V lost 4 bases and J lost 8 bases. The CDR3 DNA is TGTGCCAGCAGCCCGGGACAGTGGAGGGAAAAACTGTTTTTT. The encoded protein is CASSPGQWREKLFF.

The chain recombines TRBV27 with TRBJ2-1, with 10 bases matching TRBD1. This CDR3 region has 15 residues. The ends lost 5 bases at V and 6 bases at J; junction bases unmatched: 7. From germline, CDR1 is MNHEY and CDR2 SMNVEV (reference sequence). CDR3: CASSPGTGVTNEQFF. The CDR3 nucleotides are TGTGCCAGCAGTCCCGGGACAGGGGTGACCAATGAGCAGTTCTTC.

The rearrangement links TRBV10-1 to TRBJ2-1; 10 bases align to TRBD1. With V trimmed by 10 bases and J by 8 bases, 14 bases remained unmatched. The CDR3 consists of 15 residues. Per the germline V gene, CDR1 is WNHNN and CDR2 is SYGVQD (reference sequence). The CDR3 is CANPPWDRGEDEQFF. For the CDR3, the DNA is TGCGCCAACCCTCCTTGGGACAGGGGTGAAGATGAGCAGTTCTTC.

The CDR3 protein is CASSPGQGNEKLFF. In DNA form, the CDR3 reads TGTGCCAGCTCACCGGGACAGGGAAATGAAAAACTGTTTTTT. The chain is built from TRBV18 and TRBJ1-4; 9 bases fit TRBD1. Germline V gives CDR1 KGHSH, CDR2 LQKENI. V dropped 3 bases and J dropped 5; count of bases not matched to a gene: 1. The CDR3 loop spans 14 amino acids.

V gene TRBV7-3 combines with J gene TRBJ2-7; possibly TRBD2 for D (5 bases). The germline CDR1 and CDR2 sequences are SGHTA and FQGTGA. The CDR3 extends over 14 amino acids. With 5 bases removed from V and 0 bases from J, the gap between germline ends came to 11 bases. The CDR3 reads CASSVGLSSYEQYF. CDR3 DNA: TGTGCCAGCAGCGTAGGACTCTCCTCCTACGAGCAGTACTTC.

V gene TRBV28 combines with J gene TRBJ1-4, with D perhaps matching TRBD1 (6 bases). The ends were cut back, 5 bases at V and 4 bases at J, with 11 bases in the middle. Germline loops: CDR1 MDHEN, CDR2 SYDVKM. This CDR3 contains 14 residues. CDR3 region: CASSRGANNEKLFF. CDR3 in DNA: TGTGCCAGCAGTCGGGGGGCGAATAATGAAAAACTGTTTTTT.

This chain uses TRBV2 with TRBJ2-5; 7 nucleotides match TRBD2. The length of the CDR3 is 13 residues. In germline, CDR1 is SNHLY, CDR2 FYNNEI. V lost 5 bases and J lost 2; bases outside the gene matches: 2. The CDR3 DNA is TGTGCCAGCAGTTCGGGAGGACAAGAGACCCAGTACTTC. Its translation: CASSSGGQETQYF. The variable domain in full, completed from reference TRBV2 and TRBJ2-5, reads EPEVTQTPSHQVTQMGQEVILRCVPISNHLYFYWYRQILGQKVEFLVSFYNNEISEKSEIFDDQFSVERPDGSNFTLKIRSTKLEDSAMYFCASSSGGQETQYFGPGTRLLVL.

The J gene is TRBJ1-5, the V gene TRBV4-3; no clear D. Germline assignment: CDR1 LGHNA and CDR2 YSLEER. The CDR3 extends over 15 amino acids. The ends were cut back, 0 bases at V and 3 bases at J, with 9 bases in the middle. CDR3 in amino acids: CASSQDGRFNQPQHF. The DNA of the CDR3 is TGCGCCAGCAGCCAAGATGGCAGATTCAATCAGCCCCAGCATTTT.

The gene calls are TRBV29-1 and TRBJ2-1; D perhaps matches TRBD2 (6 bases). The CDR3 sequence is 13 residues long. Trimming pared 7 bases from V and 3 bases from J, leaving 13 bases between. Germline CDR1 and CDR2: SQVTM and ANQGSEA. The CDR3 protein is CSGRSGNYNEQFF. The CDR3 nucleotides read TGCAGCGGCCGTAGCGGAAACTACAATGAGCAGTTCTTC.

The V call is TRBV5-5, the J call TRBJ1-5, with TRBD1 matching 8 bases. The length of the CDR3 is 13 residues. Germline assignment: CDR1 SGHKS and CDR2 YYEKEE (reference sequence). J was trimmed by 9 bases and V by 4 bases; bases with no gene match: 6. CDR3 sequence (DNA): TGTGCCAGCAGCCGAGACAGGGGAGGGCCCCAGCATTTT. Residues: CASSRDRGGPQHF.

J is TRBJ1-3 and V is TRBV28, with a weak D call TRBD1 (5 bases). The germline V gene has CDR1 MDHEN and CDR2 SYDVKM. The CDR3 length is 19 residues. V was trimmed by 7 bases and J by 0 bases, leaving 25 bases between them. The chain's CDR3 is CASISGGGASLSSGNTIYF. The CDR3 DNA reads TGTGCCAGCATCAGCGGGGGTGGTGCCAGCCTAAGCTCTGGAAACACCATATATTTT.

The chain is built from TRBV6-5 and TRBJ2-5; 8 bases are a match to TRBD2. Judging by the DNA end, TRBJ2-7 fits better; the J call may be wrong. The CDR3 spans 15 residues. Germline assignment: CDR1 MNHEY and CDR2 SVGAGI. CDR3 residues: CASSYSGTSSYEQYF. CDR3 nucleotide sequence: TGTGCCAGCAGTTACTCAGGGACTAGCTCCTACGAGCAGTACTTC.

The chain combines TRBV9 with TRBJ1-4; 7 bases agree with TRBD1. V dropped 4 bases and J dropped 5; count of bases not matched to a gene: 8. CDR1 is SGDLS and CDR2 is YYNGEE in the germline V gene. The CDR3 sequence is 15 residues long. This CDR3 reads CASSNGDSNNEKLFF. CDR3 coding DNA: TGTGCCAGCAGCAACGGGGACAGCAACAATGAAAAACTGTTTTTT.

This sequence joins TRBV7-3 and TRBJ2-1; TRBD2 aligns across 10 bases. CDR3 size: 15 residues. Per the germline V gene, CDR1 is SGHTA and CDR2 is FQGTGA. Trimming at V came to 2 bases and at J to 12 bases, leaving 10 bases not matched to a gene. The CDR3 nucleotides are TGTGCCAGCAGCTTAGTTCCACTAGCGGGGACGGCGCAGTTCTTC. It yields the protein CASSLVPLAGTAQFF.

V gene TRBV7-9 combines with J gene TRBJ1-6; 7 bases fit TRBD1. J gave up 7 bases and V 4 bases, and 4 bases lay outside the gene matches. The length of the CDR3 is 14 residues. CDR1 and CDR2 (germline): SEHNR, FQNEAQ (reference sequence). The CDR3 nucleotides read TGTGCCAGCAGCTCCCCGGGACAGAATTCACCCCTCCACTTT. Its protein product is CASSSPGQNSPLHF.

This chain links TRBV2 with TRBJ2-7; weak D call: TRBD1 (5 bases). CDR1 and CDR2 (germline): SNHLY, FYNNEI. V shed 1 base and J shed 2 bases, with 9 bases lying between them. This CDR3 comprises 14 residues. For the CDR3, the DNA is TGTGCCAGCAGTGAAGGGGGCCGCACCTACGAGCAGTACTTC. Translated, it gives CASSEGGRTYEQYF.

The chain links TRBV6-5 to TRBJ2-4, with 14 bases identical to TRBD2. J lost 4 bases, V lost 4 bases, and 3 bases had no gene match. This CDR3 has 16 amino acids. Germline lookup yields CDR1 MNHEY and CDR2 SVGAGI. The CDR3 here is CASSSGTSGGKNIQYF. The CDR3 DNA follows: TGTGCCAGCAGTTCCGGGACTAGCGGGGGAAAAAACATTCAGTACTTC.

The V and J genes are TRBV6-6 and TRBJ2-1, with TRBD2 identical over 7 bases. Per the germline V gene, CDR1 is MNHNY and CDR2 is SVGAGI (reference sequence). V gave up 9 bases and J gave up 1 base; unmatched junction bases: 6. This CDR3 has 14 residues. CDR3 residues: CASRRGKSYNEQFF. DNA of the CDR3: TGTGCCAGTAGGCGGGGGAAGTCCTACAATGAGCAGTTCTTC.